This TCR beta chain appears in the sequencing data of a study of T-cell reconstitution after alpha-beta-depleted transplantation in children (dated by TCRdb to the mid-2010s). Some background on the complete study: T-cell immune reconstitution after TCRalphabeta/CD19-depleted allogeneic hematopoietic cell transplantation in children was quantitatively tracked in the study by means of TCR repertoire profiling.

V lost 1 base and J lost 5 bases; the stretch between them is 14 bases long. The CDR3 numbers 15 residues from cysteine through phenylalanine. Only the CDR3 portion is preserved as DNA: 45 bases, with reading frame beginning at the first base. Library method: PCR. The instrument given in TCRdb is Illumina HiSeq 2500. TCR libraries were prepared with molecular barcoding, using unique molecular identifiers to normalize TCRbeta repertoire quantification. TCRdb cleaned the public reads at Q25 with fastp, built clones with MiXCR and kept in-frame beta chains. Duplicate CDR3 protein sequences are folded into a single record with the most common DNA and genes. The sample yields about 980,000 distinct CDR3 sequences; roughly 29% were counted once. 28% of the sample goes to the ten largest clones. About this clonotype itself: Its cognate antigen has yet to be identified. The record has no base qualities; no much larger clone is one base away.

Sample treatment or condition, as interpreted from the label and publication: allogeneic hematopoietic cell transplantation with graft depleted of TCRalphabeta T cells and CD19 B cells. The children who served as transplant recipients had been given grafts of TCRalphabeta/CD19-depleted allogeneic hematopoietic cells. General conclusions and limits of the study: Hyperexpanded clone frequencies declined over subsequent months; after one year, T-cell counts and TCRbeta diversity were mostly attributed to newly produced T cells. Apparently early alphabetaT-cell count recovery about two months after transplant reportedly relied on only several hundred rapidly expanded clones derived from non-depleted graft cells. The high TCRbeta diversity at day 60 in some patients was ascribed to recipient T cells and intrathymic progenitors that had survived conditioning.

This sequence uses TRBV12-3 or TRBV12-4 and TRBJ1-1, with TRBD1 perhaps the D gene, on 6 matching bases. The sample consisted of PBMCs, mostly from graft donor cells, taken 360 days after TCRalphabeta/CD19-depleted stem cell transplant. The TCR was taken from a boy in the first two years of life who had a stem cell transplant for SCID, so the T cells may come from the graft donor. For the CDR3, the sequence is CASSLVSGARTEAFF. The DNA sequence reads TGTGCCAGCAGTTTAGTCTCGGGGGCAAGGACTGAAGCTTTCTTT.